This record covers a single T cell receptor (beta chain). Sequencing was performed with immunoSEQ multiplex PCR; in TCRdb, only in-frame clones are kept and a portion is missing. The table has more than 2 million clones, roughly 95% seen once. These data originate in a study of shared clonotypes between healthy human individuals. Trimming left V 5 bases short and J 0 bases short, with 10 bases between. Germline CDR1 GTSNPN, CDR2 SVGIG (reference sequence). The CDR3 extends over 13 amino acids. The naive CD8 population came from CD45RO-negative cells selected for CCR7, without terminally differentiated effector memory CD45RA+ cells.

Source material: naive CD8+ T cells from PBMCs. This clonotype originated in a man aged 18-30 years in good health. Some clones in this sample may be carry-over from other donors' samples. The V gene is TRBV30, the J gene TRBJ1-2; D may be TRBD1 (6 bases). The CDR3 DNA is TGTGCCTGGGTAGACAGGTCTAACTATGGCTACACCTTC. It is translated as CAWVDRSNYGYTF.